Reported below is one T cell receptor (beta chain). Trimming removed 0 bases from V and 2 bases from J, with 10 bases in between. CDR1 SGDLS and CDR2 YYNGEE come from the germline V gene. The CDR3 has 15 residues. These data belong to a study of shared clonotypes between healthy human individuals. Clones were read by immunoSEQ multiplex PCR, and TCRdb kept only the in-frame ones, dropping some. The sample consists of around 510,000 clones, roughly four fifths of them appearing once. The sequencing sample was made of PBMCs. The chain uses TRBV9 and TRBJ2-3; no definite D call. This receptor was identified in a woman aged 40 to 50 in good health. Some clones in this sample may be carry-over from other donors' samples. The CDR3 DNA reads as TGTGCCAGCAGCGTAGATCCCTTGGCCACAGATACGCAGTATTTT. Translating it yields CASSVDPLATDTQYF.